The rows below give T cell receptor beta chains drawn from one sample of a study of T cells in Graves' hyperthyroidism and ophthalmopathy. TCRdb processed the multiplex PCR reads anew with MiXCR; each CDR3 protein has one entry. The sample has some 570,000 distinct CDR3 sequences, approximately 14% seen once. Sequenced sample: blood. The source is a young woman with Graves' ophthalmopathy. The CDR3 runs from the conserved cysteine through the conserved F or W. D genes are given only for firm matches. A row's size may be missing; if present it is once, few, many or a size class.

many	TRBJ1-3	NA	TRBV12-3/TRBV12-4	CASSFRNTIYF	TGTGCCAGCAGTTTCAGAAACACCATATATTTT
many	TRBJ2-1	NA	TRBV27	CASSYLGSYNEQFF	TGTGCCAGCAGTTATTTAGGGAGTTACAATGAGCAGTTCTTC
many	TRBJ2-7	NA	TRBV28	CASSLYRAESYEQYF	TGTGCCAGCAGTTTATATAGGGCGGAGAGCTACGAGCAGTACTTC
many	TRBJ2-7	TRBD2	TRBV7-2	CASSFPSRAGRGSYEQYF	TGTGCCAGCAGCTTCCCCTCTCGTGCCGGGAGGGGCTCCTACGAGCAGTACTTC
many	TRBJ1-1	NA	TRBV10-3	CAISAGQNTEAFF	TGTGCCATCAGTGCGGGGCAGAACACTGAAGCTTTCTTT
many	TRBJ2-5	TRBD2	TRBV15	CATSRDLLLAGRQETQYF	TGTGCCACCAGCAGAGATCTCTTACTAGCGGGAAGGCAAGAGACCCAGTACTTC
many	TRBJ2-3	NA	TRBV28	CASSPRVGSDTQYF	TGTGCCAGCTCCCCCCGGGTGGGGTCAGATACGCAGTATTTT
many	TRBJ2-1	NA	TRBV7-3	CASSAHQDNEQFF	TGTGCCAGCAGCGCCCATCAAGACAATGAGCAGTTCTTC
many	TRBJ2-3	TRBD2	TRBV7-6	CASSLEGTSGTGTDTQYF	TGTGCCAGCAGCCTAGAAGGGACTAGCGGGACTGGGACAGATACGCAGTATTTT
many	TRBJ2-7	NA	TRBV4-3	CASSQELRTYEQYF	TGCGCCAGCAGCCAAGAGCTTCGAACTTACGAGCAGTACTTC
NA	TRBJ1-1	NA	TRBV20-1	CSARLPRRNTEAFF	TGCAGTGCTAGGCTTCCTCGCCGGAACACTGAAGCTTTCTTT
few	TRBJ1-2	NA	TRBV19	CASGLGPPMGGYTF	TGTGCCAGTGGACTAGGGCCGCCTATGGGTGGCTACACCTTC
many	TRBJ1-2	TRBD1	TRBV13	CASKDRGLDGYTF	TGTGCCAGTAAAGACAGGGGGCTTGATGGCTACACCTTC
many	TRBJ1-1	TRBD1	TRBV28	CASSQTRQGASYTEAFF	TGTGCCAGCAGTCAAACTCGACAGGGGGCCTCGTACACTGAAGCTTTCTTT
NA	TRBJ1-2	NA	TRBV20-1	CSARDIMGGYGYTF	TGCAGTGCTAGAGATATCATGGGCGGGTATGGCTACACCTTC
few	TRBJ2-7	TRBD1	TRBV18	CASSPSGTGYYEQYF	TGTGCCAGCTCACCATCCGGGACAGGGTACTACGAGCAGTACTTC
many	TRBJ1-5	NA	TRBV28	CASSITGQIQPQHF	TGTGCCAGCAGTATTACCGGACAGATTCAGCCCCAGCATTTT
NA	TRBJ1-2	NA	TRBV29-1	CSVARDYGYTF	TGCAGCGTTGCCAGGGACTATGGCTACACCTTC
NA	TRBJ2-5	TRBD1	TRBV4-1	CASSQTGEQETQYF	TGCGCCAGCAGCCAGACAGGGGAACAAGAGACCCAGTACTTC
NA	TRBJ2-5	TRBD1	TRBV20-1	CSAPWQGAGETQYF	TGCAGTGCTCCATGGCAGGGGGCAGGGGAGACCCAGTACTTC
many	TRBJ2-1	NA	TRBV12-3/TRBV12-4	CASSFSPRGRAIYNEQFF	TGTGCCAGCAGTTTTTCACCCCGTGGGCGGGCGATATACAATGAGCAGTTCTTC
NA	TRBJ2-7	NA	TRBV20-1	CSARDQGRTRYEQYF	TGCAGTGCTAGAGATCAAGGACGGACTCGCTACGAGCAGTACTTC
once	TRBJ1-1	NA	TRBV27	CASSLRGIDTEAFF	TGTGCCAGCAGTTTAAGGGGGATAGACACCGAAGCTTTCTTT
few	TRBJ2-1	TRBD2	TRBV4-1	CASSQQGLAGEDEQFF	TGCGCCAGCAGCCAACAGGGACTAGCGGGAGAGGATGAGCAGTTCTTC
many	TRBJ1-2	TRBD1	TRBV7-9	CASSSSTGGGYYGYTF	TGTGCCAGCAGCTCTTCTACAGGGGGCGGTTACTATGGCTACACCTTC
many	TRBJ2-7	NA	TRBV19	CASTSSVRGFEQYF	TGTGCCAGCACTTCCTCGGTCAGGGGATTCGAGCAGTACTTC
few	TRBJ2-7	NA	TRBV7-9	CASSLGGDGLYEQYF	TGTGCCAGCAGCTTAGGAGGGGACGGTTTGTACGAGCAGTACTTC
many	TRBJ2-7	NA	TRBV10-3	CAISGRTVSYEQYF	TGTGCCATCAGTGGCCGGACAGTCTCCTACGAGCAGTACTTC
few	TRBJ2-7	TRBD2	TRBV3-1	CASSRSGTSGQYEQYF	TGTGCCAGCAGCCGGTCCGGGACTAGCGGCCAATACGAGCAGTACTTC
NA	TRBJ2-7	NA	TRBV14	CASSQVSLPSREQYF	TGTGCCAGCAGCCAAGTCAGCCTACCGTCTCGGGAGCAGTACTTC
many	TRBJ2-7	TRBD1	TRBV20-1	CSARTDRGGYEQYF	TGCAGTGCTAGAACCGACAGGGGCGGCTACGAGCAGTACTTC
few	TRBJ2-2	NA	TRBV6-1	CASRIVNTGELFF	TGTGCCAGCAGGATAGTGAACACCGGGGAGCTGTTTTTT
NA	TRBJ1-1	NA	TRBV13	CVSSLGGGDTEAFF	TGTGTCAGCAGCTTAGGGGGGGGGGACACTGAAGCTTTCTTT